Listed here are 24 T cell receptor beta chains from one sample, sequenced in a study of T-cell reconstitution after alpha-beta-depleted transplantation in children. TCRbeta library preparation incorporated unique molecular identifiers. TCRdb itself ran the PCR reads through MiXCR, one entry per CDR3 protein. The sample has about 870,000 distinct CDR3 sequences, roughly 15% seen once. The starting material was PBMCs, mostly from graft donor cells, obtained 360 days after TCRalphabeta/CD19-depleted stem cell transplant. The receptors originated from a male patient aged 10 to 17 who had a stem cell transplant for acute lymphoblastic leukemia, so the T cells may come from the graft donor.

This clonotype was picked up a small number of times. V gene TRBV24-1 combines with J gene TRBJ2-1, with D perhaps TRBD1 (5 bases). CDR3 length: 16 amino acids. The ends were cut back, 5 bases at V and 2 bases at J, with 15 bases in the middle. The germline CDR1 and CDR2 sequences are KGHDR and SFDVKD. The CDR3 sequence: CATSGNSQGTYNEQFF. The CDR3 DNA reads TGTGCCACCAGTGGCAACTCTCAGGGTACCTACAATGAGCAGTTCTTC.

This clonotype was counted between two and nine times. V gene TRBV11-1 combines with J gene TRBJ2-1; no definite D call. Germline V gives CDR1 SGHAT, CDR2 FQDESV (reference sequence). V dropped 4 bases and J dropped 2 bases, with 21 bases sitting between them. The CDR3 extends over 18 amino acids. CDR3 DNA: TGTGCCAGCAGCTCCAACCCTCGTGGTCTCAACCCCTACAATGAGCAGTTCTTC. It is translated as CASSSNPRGLNPYNEQFF. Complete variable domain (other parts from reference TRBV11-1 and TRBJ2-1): EAEVAQSPRYKITEKSQAVAFWCDPISGHATLYWYRQILGQGPELLVQFQDESVVDDSQLPKDRFSAERLKGVDSTLKIQPAELGDSAMYLCASSSNPRGLNPYNEQFFGPGTRLTVL.

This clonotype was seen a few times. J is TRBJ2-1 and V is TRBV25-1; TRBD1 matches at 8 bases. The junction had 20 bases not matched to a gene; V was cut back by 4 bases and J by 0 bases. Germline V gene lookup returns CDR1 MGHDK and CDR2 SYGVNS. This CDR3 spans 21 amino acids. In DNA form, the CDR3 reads TGTGCCAGCAGTGGGGTTGACAGGGGACATGGTCCCCCTTTCTCCTACAATGAGCAGTTCTTC. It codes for CASSGVDRGHGPPFSYNEQFF.

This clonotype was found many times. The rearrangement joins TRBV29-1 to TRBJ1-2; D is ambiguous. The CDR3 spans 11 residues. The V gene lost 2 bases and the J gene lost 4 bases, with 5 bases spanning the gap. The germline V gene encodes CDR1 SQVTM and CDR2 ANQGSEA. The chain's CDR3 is CSVESIYGYTF. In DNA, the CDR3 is TGCAGCGTTGAAAGCATCTATGGCTACACCTTC. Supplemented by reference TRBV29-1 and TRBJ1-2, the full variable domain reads SAVISQKPSRDICQRGTSLTIQCQVDSQVTMMFWYRQQPGQSLTLIATANQGSEATYESGFVIDKFPISRPNLTFSTLTVSNMSPEDSSIYLCSVESIYGYTFGSGTRLTVV.

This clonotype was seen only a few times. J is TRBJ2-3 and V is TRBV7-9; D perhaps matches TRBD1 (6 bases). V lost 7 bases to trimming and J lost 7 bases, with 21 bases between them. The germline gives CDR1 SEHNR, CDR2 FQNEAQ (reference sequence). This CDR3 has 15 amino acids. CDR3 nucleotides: TGTGCCAGCAAACCCCAGGGGACCTGGGGACATACGCAGTATTTT. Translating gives CASKPQGTWGHTQYF.

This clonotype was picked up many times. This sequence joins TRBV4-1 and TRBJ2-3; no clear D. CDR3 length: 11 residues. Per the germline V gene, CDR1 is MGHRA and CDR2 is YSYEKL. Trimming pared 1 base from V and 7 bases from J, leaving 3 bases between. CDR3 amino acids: CASSQGYTQYF. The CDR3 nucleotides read TGCGCCAGCAGCCAAGGTTATACGCAGTATTTT.

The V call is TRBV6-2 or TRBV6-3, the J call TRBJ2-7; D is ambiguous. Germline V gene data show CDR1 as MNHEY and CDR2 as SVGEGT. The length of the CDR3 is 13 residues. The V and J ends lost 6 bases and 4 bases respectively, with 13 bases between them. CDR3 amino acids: CASSLLAPYEQYF. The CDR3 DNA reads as TGTGCCAGCAGCCTACTTGCCCCGTACGAGCAGTACTTC.

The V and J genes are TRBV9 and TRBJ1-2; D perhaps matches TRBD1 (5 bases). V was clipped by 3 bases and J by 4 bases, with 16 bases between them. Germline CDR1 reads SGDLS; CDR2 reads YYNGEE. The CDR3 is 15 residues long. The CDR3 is CASSGLGGGAYGYTF. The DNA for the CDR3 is TGTGCCAGCAGCGGCCTGGGCGGAGGGGCCTATGGCTACACCTTC.

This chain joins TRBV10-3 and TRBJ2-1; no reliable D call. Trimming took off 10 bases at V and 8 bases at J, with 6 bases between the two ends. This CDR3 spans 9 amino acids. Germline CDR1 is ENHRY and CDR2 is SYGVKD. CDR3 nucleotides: TGTGCCACGTTCGATGAGCAGTTCTTC. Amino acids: CATFDEQFF.

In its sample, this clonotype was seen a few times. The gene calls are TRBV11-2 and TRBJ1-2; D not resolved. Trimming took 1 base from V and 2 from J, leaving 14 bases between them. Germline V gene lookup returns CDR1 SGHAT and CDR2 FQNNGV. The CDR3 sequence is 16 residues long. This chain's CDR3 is CASSLALFDGNYGYTF. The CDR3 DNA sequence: TGTGCCAGCAGCTTAGCCCTCTTCGACGGGAACTATGGCTACACCTTC.

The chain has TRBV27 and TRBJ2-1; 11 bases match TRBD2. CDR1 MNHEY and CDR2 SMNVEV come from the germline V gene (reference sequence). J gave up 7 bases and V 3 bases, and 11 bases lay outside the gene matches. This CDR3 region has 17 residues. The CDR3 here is CASSFLLAGGPRNEQFF. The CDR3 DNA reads TGTGCCAGCAGTTTCCTCTTAGCGGGAGGGCCGCGGAATGAGCAGTTCTTC.

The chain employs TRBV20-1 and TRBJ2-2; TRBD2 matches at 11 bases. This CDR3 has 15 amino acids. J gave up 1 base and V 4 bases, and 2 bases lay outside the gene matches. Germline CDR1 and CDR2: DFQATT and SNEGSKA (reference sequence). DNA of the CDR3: TGCAGTGCTACTGGGACTAGCGGGAACACCGGGGAGCTGTTTTTT. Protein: CSATGTSGNTGELFF.

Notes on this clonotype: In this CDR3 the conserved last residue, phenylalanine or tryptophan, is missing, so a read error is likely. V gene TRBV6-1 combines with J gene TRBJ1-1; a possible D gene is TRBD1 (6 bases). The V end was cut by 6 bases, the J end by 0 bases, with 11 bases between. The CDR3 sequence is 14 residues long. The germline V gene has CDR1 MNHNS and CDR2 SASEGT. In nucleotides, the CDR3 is TGTGCCAGCAGCGAGGGGGAAATGAACACTGAAGCTTTCTCT. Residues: CASSEGEMNTEAFS.

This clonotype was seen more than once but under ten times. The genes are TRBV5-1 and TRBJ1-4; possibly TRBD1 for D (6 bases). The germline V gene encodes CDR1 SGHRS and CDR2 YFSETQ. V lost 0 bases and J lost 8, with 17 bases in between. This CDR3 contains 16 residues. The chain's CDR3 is CASSLGSTGVREKLFF. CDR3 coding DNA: TGCGCCAGCAGCTTGGGATCGACAGGAGTGCGAGAAAAACTGTTTTTT.

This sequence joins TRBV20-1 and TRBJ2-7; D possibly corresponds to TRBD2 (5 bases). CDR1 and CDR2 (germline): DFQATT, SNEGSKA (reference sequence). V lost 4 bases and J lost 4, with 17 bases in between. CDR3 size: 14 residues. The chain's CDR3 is CSATEEGLGYEQYF. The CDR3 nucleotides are TGCAGTGCTACCGAAGAGGGCCTAGGGTACGAGCAGTACTTC.

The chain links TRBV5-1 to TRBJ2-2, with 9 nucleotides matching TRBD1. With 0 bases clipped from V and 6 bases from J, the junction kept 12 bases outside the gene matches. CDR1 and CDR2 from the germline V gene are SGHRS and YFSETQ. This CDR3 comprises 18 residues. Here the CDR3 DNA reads TGCGCCAGCAGCTTGGCACTTCATGGGACAGGGCGCGCCGGGGAGCTGTTTTTT. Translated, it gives CASSLALHGTGRAGELFF.

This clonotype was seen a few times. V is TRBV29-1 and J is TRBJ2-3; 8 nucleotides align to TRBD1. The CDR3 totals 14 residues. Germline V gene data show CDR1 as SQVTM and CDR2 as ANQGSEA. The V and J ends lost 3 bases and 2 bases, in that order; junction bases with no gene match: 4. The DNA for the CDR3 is TGCAGCGTTGAGGGACAGGTGTACACAGATACGCAGTATTTT. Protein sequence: CSVEGQVYTDTQYF.

CDR3 DNA: TGTGCCAGCAGTTTATTGTGGGACTCCCGCCAAGAGACCCAGTACTTC. This translates into CASSLLWDSRQETQYF. The chain recombines TRBV27 with TRBJ2-5, with D possibly TRBD2 on 6 matching bases. V lost 1 base and J 1 base, leaving 13 bases between the germline ends. The CDR3 has 16 amino acids. Germline CDR1 MNHEY, CDR2 SMNVEV (reference sequence).

The CDR3 DNA follows: TGTGCCAGCAGATCAGCGGGAGCGTCCTACAATGAGCAGTTCTTC. Its protein product is CASRSAGASYNEQFF. The chain employs TRBV25-1 and TRBJ2-1, with 8 bases matching TRBD2. V lost 6 bases, J lost 1 base, and 5 bases stayed unmatched. There are 15 residues in the CDR3. Germline CDR1 MGHDK, CDR2 SYGVNS.

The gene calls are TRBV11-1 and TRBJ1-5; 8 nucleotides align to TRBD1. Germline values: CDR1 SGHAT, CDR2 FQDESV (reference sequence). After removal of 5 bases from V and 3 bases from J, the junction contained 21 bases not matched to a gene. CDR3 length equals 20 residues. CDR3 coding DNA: TGTGCCAGCAGCCTTGTCCCCACCGGACAGGGAGGGCTCCTCAATCAGCCCCAGCATTTT. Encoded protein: CASSLVPTGQGGLLNQPQHF.

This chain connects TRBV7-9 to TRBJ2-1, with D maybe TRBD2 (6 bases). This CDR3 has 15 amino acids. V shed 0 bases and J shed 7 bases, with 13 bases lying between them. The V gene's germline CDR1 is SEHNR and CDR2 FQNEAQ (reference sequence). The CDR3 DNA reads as TGTGCCAGCAGCTTAGCGGCGGGAAGGGTGAATGAGCAGTTCTTC. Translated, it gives CASSLAAGRVNEQFF.

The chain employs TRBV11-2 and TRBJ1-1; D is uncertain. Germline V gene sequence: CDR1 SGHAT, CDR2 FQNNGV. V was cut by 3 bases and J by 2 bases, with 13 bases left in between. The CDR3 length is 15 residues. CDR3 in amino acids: CASSFKLTTNTEAFF. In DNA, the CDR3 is TGTGCCAGCAGCTTTAAGTTGACAACAAACACTGAAGCTTTCTTT.

CDR3 protein: CATLRTDSYGYTF. As DNA, the CDR3 is TGTGCCACCCTAAGGACAGATTCCTATGGCTACACCTTC. This chain links TRBV19 with TRBJ1-2; maybe TRBD1 (6 bases). CDR3 size: 13 residues. CDR1 is LNHDA and CDR2 is SQIVND in the germline V gene (reference sequence). V was clipped by 10 bases and J by 4 bases, with 16 bases between them.

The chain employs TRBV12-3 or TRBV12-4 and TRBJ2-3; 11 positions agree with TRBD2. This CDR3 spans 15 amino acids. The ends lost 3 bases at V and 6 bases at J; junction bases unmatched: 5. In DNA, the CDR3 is TGTGCCAGCAGTTTGACTAGCGGGATGATGGATACGCAGTATTTT. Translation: CASSLTSGMMDTQYF.